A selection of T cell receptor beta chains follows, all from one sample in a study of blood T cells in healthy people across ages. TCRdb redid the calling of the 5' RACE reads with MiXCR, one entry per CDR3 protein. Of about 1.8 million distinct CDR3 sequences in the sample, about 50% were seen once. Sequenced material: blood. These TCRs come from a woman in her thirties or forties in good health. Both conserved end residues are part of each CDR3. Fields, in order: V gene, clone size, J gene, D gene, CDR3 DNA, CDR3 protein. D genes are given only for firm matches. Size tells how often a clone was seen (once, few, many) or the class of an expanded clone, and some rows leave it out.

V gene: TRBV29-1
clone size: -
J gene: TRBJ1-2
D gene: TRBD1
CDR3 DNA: TGCAGCGTCGACCCTAAGGGGGCGCTCGGCTTTGGCTACACCTTC
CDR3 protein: CSVDPKGALGFGYTF

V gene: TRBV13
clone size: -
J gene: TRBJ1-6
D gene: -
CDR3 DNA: TGTGCCAGCAGCTTCGGCGGCGCCAATTCACCCCTCCACTTT
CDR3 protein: CASSFGGANSPLHF

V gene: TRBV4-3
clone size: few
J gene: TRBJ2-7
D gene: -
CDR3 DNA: TGCGCCAGCAGCCAAGATCCCCTAGCGTACGAGCAGTACTTC
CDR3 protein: CASSQDPLAYEQYF

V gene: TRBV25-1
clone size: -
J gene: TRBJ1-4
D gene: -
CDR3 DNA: TGTGCCAGCTCCGCACAGGGCCGTGAAAAACTGTTTTTT
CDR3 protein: CASSAQGREKLFF

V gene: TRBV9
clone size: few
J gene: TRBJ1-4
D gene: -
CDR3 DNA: TGTGCCAGTAACGGGCCGGGAAATGAAAAACTGTTTTTT
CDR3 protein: CASNGPGNEKLFF

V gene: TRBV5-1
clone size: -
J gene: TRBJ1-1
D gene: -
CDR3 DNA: TGCGCCAGCAGCCTCGGGCCAAATACCCCGAACACTGAAGCTTTCTTT
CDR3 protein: CASSLGPNTPNTEAFF

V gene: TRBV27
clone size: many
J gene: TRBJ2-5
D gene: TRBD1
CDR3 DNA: TGTGCCAGCAGTCCCTGGACAGGGCAAGAGACCCAGTACTTC
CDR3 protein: CASSPWTGQETQYF

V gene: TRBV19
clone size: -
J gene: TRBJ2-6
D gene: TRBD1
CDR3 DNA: TGTGCCAGTAGTATAGATCCGAGACAGGGGGCAAGTGGGGCCAACGTCCTGACTTTC
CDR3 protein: CASSIDPRQGASGANVLTF

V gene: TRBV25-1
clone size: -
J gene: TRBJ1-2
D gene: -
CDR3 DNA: TGTGCCAGCAGTGAATCGTCCAGGGATGGAGGCTACACCTTC
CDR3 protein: CASSESSRDGGYTF

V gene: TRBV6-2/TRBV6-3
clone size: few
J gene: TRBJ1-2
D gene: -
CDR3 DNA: TGTGCCAGCAGTTACTCGACGGCGTCCTATGGCTACACCTTC
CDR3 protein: CASSYSTASYGYTF

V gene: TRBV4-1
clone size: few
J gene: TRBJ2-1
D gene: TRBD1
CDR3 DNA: TGCGCCAGCAGCCAGCTACAGGGGTACTTCAATGAGCAGTTCTTC
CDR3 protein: CASSQLQGYFNEQFF

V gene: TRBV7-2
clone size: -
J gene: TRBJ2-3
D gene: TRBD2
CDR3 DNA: TGTGCCAGCAGCTTTCGACTAGCGGGGGGGCGGGATACGCAGTATTTT
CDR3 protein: CASSFRLAGGRDTQYF

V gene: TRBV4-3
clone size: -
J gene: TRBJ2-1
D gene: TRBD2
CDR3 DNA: TGCGCCAGCAGCCTAGAAACGACTAGCGGGAGAGGGTATGAGCAGTTCTTC
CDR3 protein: CASSLETTSGRGYEQFF

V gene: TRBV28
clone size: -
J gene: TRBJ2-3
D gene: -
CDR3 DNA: TGTGCCAGCGCCGCCCCCTCGGAGCTCACAGATACGCAGTATTTT
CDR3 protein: CASAAPSELTDTQYF

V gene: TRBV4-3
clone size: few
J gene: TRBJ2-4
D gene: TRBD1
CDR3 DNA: TGCGCCAGCAGCCAAGATCTGGGGACAGGTAGTTTGGCGTCAGGAATTCAGTACTTC
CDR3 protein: CASSQDLGTGSLASGIQYF

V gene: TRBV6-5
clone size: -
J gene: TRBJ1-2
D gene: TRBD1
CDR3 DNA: TGTGCCAGCAGGGCACAGGGGAGCAACTATGGCTACACCTTC
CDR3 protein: CASRAQGSNYGYTF

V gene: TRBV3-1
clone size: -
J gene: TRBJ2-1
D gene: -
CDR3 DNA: TGTGCCAGCAGCCACCCAGCGCCGGGTCAGGATGAGCAGTTCTTC
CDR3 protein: CASSHPAPGQDEQFF

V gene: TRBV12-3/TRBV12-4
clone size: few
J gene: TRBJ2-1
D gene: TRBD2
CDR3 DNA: TGTGCCAGCAGTTTCAGACTAGCGGGGGGGCCGGTGTTTTACAATGAGCAGTTCTTC
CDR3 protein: CASSFRLAGGPVFYNEQFF

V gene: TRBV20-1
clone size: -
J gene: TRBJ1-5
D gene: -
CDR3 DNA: TGCAGTGCTAGGAGGGACGGGGCGGGTCAGCCCCAGCATTTT
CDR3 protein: CSARRDGAGQPQHF

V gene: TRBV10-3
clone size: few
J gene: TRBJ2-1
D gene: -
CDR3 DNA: TGTGCCATCAGTGAGGGGATTTTGGGGAATGAGCAGTTCTTC
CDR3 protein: CAISEGILGNEQFF

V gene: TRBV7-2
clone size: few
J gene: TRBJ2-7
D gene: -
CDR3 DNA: TGTGCCAGCAGCTTAGCGGGCGGGCAGGTTAGCTCCTACGAGCAGTACTTC
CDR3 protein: CASSLAGGQVSSYEQYF

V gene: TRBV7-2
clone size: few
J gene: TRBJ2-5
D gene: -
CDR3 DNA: TGTGCCAGCAGCCTCGACAGCACAGTCCAAGAGACCCAGTACTTC
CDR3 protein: CASSLDSTVQETQYF

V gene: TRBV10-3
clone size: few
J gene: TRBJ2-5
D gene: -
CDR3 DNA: TGTGCCATCAGTGATTACAGGGAGGACCAAGAGACCCAGTACTTC
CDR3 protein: CAISDYREDQETQYF

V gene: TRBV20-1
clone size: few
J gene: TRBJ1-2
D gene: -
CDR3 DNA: TGCAGTGCTGGGGAAACCTGGACAGTTAACTATGGCTACACCTTC
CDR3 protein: CSAGETWTVNYGYTF

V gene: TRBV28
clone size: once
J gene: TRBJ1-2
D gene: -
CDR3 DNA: TGTGCCAGCAGTACTTATGGTGAGGGGGGGGGTCCGCATGGCTACACCTTC
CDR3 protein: CASSTYGEGGGPHGYTF

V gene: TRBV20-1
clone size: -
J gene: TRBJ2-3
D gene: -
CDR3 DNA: TGCAGTGCTAGAGATCTTCCGAGCACAGATACGCAGTATTTT
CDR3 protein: CSARDLPSTDTQYF

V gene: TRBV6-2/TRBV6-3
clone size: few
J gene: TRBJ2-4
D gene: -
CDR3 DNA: TGTGCCAGCAGTTACGCGGGCAGCAAAAACATTCAGTACTTC
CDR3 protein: CASSYAGSKNIQYF

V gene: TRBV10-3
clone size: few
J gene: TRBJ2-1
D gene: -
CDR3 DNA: TGTGCCATCAGTGAGAGGGGGGAATACAATGAGCAGTTCTTC
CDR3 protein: CAISERGEYNEQFF

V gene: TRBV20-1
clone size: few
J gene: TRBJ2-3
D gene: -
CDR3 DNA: TGCAGCGGAAAGGGGGGGCGGAACACAGATACGCAGTATTTT
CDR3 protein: CSGKGGRNTDTQYF

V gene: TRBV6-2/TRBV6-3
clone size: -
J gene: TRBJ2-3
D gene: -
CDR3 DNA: TGTGCCAGCAGTTACTCGAAGGGCCGCCTGGACGGTGCAACAGATACGCAGTATTTT
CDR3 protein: CASSYSKGRLDGATDTQYF

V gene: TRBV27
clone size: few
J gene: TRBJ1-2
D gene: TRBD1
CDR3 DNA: TGTGCCAGCAGTCGAACGGGACAGGGTAAAGGCTACACCTTC
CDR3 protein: CASSRTGQGKGYTF

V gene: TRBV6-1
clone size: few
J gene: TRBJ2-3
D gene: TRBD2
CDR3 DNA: TGTGCCAGCAGTCCCCTGGTAGCGGGGAGCACAGATACGCAGTATTTT
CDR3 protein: CASSPLVAGSTDTQYF

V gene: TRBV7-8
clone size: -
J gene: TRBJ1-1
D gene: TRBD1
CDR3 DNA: TGTGCCAGCAGCACCGGGACAGAAAACACTGAAGCTTTCTTT
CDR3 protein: CASSTGTENTEAFF

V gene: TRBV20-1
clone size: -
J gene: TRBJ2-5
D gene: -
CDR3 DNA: TGCAGTGCTAGGGCCCCGGGACACCAAGAGACCCAGTACTTC
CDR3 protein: CSARAPGHQETQYF

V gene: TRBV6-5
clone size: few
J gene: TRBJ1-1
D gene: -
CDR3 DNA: TGTGCCAGCAGTACCCTCCAGGGGTTGGGGACTGAAGCTTTCTTT
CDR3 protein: CASSTLQGLGTEAFF

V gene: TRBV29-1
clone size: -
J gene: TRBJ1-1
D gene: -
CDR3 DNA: TGCAGCGTTGAAGAACAAGATTACACTGAAGCTTTCTTT
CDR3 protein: CSVEEQDYTEAFF

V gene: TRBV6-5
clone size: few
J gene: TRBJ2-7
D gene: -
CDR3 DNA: TGTGCCAGCAGTTACTCGGGAGGCGCCGAGCAGTACTTC
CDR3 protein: CASSYSGGAEQYF

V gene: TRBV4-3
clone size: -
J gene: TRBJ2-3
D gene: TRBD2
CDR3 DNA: TGCGCCAGCAGCCAAGACGCGGCGGGGGGCACAGATACGCAGTATTTT
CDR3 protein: CASSQDAAGGTDTQYF

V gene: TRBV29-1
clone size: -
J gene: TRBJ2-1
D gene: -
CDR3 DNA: TGCAGCGTTGAGAGACAGAGCTCCTACAATGAGCAGTTCTTC
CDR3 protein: CSVERQSSYNEQFF

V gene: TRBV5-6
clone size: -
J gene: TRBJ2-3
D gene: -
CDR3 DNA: TGTGCCAGCAGCTTCCCAGAGCTTAGCACAGATACGCAGTATTTT
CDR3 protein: CASSFPELSTDTQYF

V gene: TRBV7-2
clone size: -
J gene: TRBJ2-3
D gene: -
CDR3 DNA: TGTGCCAGCAGCTTTTATTCCTCAGATACGCAGTATTTT
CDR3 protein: CASSFYSSDTQYF

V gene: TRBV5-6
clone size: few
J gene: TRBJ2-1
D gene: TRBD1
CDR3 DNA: TGTGCCAGCAGCTCCGGGACAGGGTCCTTGGGTGAGCAGTTCTTC
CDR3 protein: CASSSGTGSLGEQFF

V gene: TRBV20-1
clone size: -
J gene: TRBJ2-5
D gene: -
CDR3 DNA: TGCAGTGCTTTCTTTGGGGGCCAAGAGACCCAGTACTTC
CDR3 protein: CSAFFGGQETQYF